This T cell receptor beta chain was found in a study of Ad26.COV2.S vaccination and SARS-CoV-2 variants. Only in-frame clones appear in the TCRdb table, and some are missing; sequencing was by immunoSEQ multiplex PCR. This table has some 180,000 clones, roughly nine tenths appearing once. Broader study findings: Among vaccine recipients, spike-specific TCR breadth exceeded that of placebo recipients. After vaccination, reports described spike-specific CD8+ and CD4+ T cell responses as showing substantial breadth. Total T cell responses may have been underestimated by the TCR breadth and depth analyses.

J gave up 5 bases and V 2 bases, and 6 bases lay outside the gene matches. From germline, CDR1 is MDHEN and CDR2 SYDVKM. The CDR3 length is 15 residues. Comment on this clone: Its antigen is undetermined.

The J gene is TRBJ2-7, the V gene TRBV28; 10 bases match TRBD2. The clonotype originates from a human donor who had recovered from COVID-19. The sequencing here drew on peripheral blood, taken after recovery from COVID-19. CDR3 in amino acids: CASSLSGRAGDEQYF. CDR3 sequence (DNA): TGTGCCAGCAGTTTAAGCGGGAGGGCCGGTGACGAGCAGTACTTC.